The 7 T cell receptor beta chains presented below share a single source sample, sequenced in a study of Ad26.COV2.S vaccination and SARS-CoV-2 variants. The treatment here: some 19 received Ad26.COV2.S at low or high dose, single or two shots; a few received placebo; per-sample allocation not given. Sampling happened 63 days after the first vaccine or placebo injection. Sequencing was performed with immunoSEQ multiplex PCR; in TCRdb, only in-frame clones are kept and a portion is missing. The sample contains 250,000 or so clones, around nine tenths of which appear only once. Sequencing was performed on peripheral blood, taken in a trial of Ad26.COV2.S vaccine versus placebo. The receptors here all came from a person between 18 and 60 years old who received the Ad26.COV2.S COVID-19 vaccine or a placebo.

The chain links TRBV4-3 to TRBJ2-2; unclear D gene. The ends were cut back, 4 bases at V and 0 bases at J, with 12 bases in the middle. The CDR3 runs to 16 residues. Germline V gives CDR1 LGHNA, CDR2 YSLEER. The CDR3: CASSRLAGPNTGELFF. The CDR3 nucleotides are TGCGCCAGCAGCCGACTGGCAGGTCCGAACACCGGGGAGCTGTTTTTT.

The CDR3 protein is CASSGILGQETQYF. As DNA, the CDR3 is TGTGCCAGCAGCGGGATACTAGGACAAGAGACCCAGTACTTC. The gene calls are TRBV5-4 and TRBJ2-5; tentatively, D is TRBD2 (5 bases). The V gene lost 4 bases and the J gene lost 2 bases, with 12 bases spanning the gap. Germline CDR1 reads SGHNT; CDR2 reads YYREEE (reference sequence). This CDR3 region has 14 residues.

The CDR3 DNA reads TGTGCCAATAACGCCAGGGCTTACAATGAGCAGTTCTTC. Residues: CANNARAYNEQFF. The V call is TRBV2, the J call TRBJ2-1; D is possibly TRBD1 (5 bases). V lost 10 bases, J lost 4 bases, and 14 bases lay in between. Germline assignment: CDR1 SNHLY and CDR2 FYNNEI. The CDR3 loop spans 13 amino acids.

CDR3 bases: TGTGCCAGCCAGGGACCTAATGAAAAACTGTTTTTT. Translating it yields CASQGPNEKLFF. The V and J genes are TRBV2 and TRBJ1-4; the D gene is possibly TRBD1 (5 bases). The V gene lost 8 bases and the J gene lost 3 bases, with 7 bases spanning the gap. Germline CDR1 and CDR2: SNHLY and FYNNEI. This CDR3 contains 12 residues.

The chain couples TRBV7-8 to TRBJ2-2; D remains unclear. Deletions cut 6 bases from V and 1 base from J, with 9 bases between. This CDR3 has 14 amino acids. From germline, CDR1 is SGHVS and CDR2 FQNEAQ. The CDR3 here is CASSEWENTGELFF. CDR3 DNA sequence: TGTGCCAGCAGTGAGTGGGAGAACACCGGGGAGCTGTTTTTT.

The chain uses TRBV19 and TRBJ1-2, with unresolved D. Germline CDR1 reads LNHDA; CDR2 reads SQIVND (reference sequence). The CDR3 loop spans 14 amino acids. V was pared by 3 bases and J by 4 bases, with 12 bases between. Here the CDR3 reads CASSMDHSGYGYTF. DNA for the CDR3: TGTGCCAGTAGTATGGACCACTCTGGCTATGGCTACACCTTC.

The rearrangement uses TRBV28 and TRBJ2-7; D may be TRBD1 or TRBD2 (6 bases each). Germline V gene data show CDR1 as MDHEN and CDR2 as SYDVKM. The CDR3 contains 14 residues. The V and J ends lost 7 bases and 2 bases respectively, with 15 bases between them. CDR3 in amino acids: CASTRGGTPYEQYV. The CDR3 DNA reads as TGTGCCAGCACGAGAGGGGGGACTCCCTACGAGCAGTACGTC.